This T cell receptor (beta chain) was found in a study of blood T cell repertoires in COVID-19. Study information: The study drew acute and convalescent COVID-19 samples from the United States, Italy and Spain. From T cells, B-cell-depleted T cells, or PBMCs came the material, which was cDNA or gDNA.

How the authors handled the data: Reference gene primer amplification gave nucleated cell count estimates. Assay: immunoSEQ multiplex PCR; the TCRdb copy retains only in-frame clones and omits some. Clonal size and the V and J genes are those of that table, whereas D and trimming came from the DNA. This sample has roughly 50,000 clones, with around 83% found just once. This CDR3 contains 14 residues. Trimming cost V 3 bases and J 5 bases; bases outside gene matches: 8. The germline CDR1 and CDR2 sequences are DFQATT and SNEGSKA (reference sequence). Sequenced input: peripheral blood. This clonotype was obtained from a woman aged 55-75 years with acute or convalescent COVID-19. The chain is built from TRBV20-1 and TRBJ2-5, with 8 bases lining up with TRBD2. The CDR3 loop is CSASVSGGAETQYF. The CDR3, as DNA: TGCAGTGCTAGTGTAAGCGGGGGAGCGGAGACCCAGTACTTC.